A single sample gave rise to the 24 T cell receptor beta chains below, sequenced in a study of CXCR3-negative and CXCR3-positive naive CD8 T cells (dated by TCRdb to about 2019). Sequenced using a NextSeq 550. The Human TCR Profiling Kit (MiLaboratory) was used to prepare UMI-labeled 5' RACE TRB cDNA libraries. With the reads reprocessed by TCRdb, a single entry stands for each CDR3 protein sequence and no DNA is reported. The sample's table covers about 90,000 distinct CDR3 sequences. 1.1% of the sample comes from the top ten. Sequencing was performed on naive CXCR3- CD8+ T cells from blood. The sample's cell subset or site label, in plain terms: CD45RO-CCR7+CD27+CD95- naive CD8+ T cells lacking CXCR3 (TNR3-). Receptors originate from a human donor in good health. Some clones in this sample may be carry-over from other donors' samples.

This rearrangement joins TRBV7-8 to TRBJ2-2; no DNA is available, so the TRBD2 call from TCRdb remains unchecked. The CDR3 runs 16 residues. Germline assignment: CDR1 SGHVS and CDR2 FQNEAQ. Here the CDR3 reads CASASDSASYTGELFF. Full variable domain (missing parts from reference TRBV7-8 and TRBJ2-2): GAGVSQSPRYKVAKRGQDVALRCDPISGHVSLFWYQQALGQGPEFLTYFQNEAQLDKSGLPSDRFFAERPEGSVSTLKIQRTQQEDSAVYLCASASDSASYTGELFFGEGSRLTVL.

The rearrangement links TRBV7-8 to TRBJ2-1; TCRdb proposes TRBD2, but this gene call is untestable without DNA. CDR3 length: 16 residues. From germline, CDR1 is SGHVS and CDR2 FQNEAQ. CDR3 in amino acids: CASSLRADSSYNEQFF. Drawing the rest from reference TRBV7-8 and TRBJ2-1, the complete variable domain is GAGVSQSPRYKVAKRGQDVALRCDPISGHVSLFWYQQALGQGPEFLTYFQNEAQLDKSGLPSDRFFAERPEGSVSTLKIQRTQQEDSAVYLCASSLRADSSYNEQFFGPGTRLTVL.

The genes are TRBV19 and TRBJ1-1; TCRdb designates TRBD1, a call that cannot be tested without DNA. Germline assignment: CDR1 LNHDA and CDR2 SQIVND (reference sequence). CDR3 size: 14 residues. Here the CDR3 reads CASRNRDRNTEAFF.

V and J are TRBV12-3 or TRBV12-4 and TRBJ2-1; TCRdb gives TRBD2 as the D gene, but with no DNA this cannot be confirmed. CDR3 length equals 15 residues. CDR3 protein: CASASVREGLDEQFF.

The chain has TRBV7-9 and TRBJ2-1. This CDR3 is 16 amino acids long. The V gene's germline CDR1 is SEHNR and CDR2 FQNEAQ (reference sequence). CDR3 protein: CASSVLGGSSYNEQFF.

V usage is TRBV28 and J usage is TRBJ2-5; the D call of TRBD2 rests on TCRdb alone, since no DNA is present to check it. Per germline, CDR1 MDHEN and CDR2 SYDVKM. The CDR3 is 14 amino acids. CDR3 region: CASSARLAQETQYF.

This chain connects TRBV29-1 to TRBJ1-2; lacking DNA, the TRBD1 call made by TCRdb goes unchecked. Germline V gene sequence: CDR1 SQVTM, CDR2 ANQGSEA. The CDR3 has 13 residues. CDR3 protein: CSVDRGGSVGYTF.

CDR3 in amino acids: CASSEYFGRANEQYF. This sequence joins TRBV25-1 and TRBJ2-7. The CDR3 extends over 15 amino acids. Germline V gene sequence: CDR1 MGHDK, CDR2 SYGVNS.

The chain employs TRBV29-1 and TRBJ2-1; TCRdb reports TRBD1, a call that lacks DNA to check it against. CDR1 and CDR2 (germline): SQVTM, ANQGSEA. The CDR3 consists of 16 residues. The CDR3 region is CSVEGTGRSSYNEQFF.

This chain connects TRBV7-3 to TRBJ2-5; TCRdb's D gene call, TRBD2, goes unchecked for lack of DNA. The CDR3 sequence is 13 residues long. In germline, CDR1 is SGHTA, CDR2 FQGTGA. The CDR3 reads CASSNSAAETQYF.

The chain is built from TRBV15 and TRBJ2-3; the TCRdb call, TRBD2, lacks DNA for checking. The germline V gene has CDR1 LNHNV and CDR2 YYDKDF (reference sequence). This CDR3 has 16 residues. CDR3 region: CATSSPGLAGKATQYF. Together with reference TRBV15 and TRBJ2-3, the CDR3 gives the full variable domain: DAMVIQNPRYQVTQFGKPVTLSCSQTLNHNVMYWYQQKSSQAPKLLFHYYDKDFNNEADTPDNFQSRRPNTSFCFLDIRSPGLGDTAMYLCATSSPGLAGKATQYFGPGTRLTVL.

This chain uses TRBV21-1 with TRBJ1-4. TRBV21-1 is described as a pseudogene. This CDR3 is 15 amino acids long. The CDR3: CASSKEPDPNEELFF.

The CDR3 sequence is CSVEDQSVEQYF. The chain recombines TRBV29-1 with TRBJ2-7. The germline gives CDR1 SQVTM, CDR2 ANQGSEA. The CDR3 consists of 12 residues.

The CDR3 region is CASSLDASARRSTDTQYF. The chain employs TRBV7-2 and TRBJ2-3; TCRdb returns TRBD2, unconfirmable since there is no DNA. There are 18 residues in the CDR3. Germline V gene sequence: CDR1 SGHTA, CDR2 FQGNSA.

This chain joins TRBV6-6 and TRBJ1-1; TCRdb selects TRBD1, and the lack of DNA leaves this call unchecked. CDR3 size: 15 residues. Germline CDR1 and CDR2: MNHNY and SVGAGI (reference sequence). The CDR3 is CASSHGTDMNTEAFF.

The J gene is TRBJ1-2, the V gene TRBV6-5; TCRdb's D call of TRBD1 is untestable without DNA. This CDR3 region has 16 residues. Germline V CDR1 and CDR2: MNHEY, SVGAGI. This CDR3 reads CASSYSDGGGLVGYTF.

V and J are TRBV5-5 and TRBJ2-7. The CDR3 totals 15 residues. CDR1 SGHKS and CDR2 YYEKEE come from the germline V gene (reference sequence). CDR3 protein: CASSLEDNGRYEQYF.

The rearrangement joins TRBV25-1 to TRBJ2-3; the TRBD2 assignment by TCRdb is unverifiable without DNA. There are 20 residues in the CDR3. Germline CDR1 is MGHDK and CDR2 is SYGVNS. CDR3 region: CASSEGLAGGSLGSTDTQYF.

J is TRBJ1-1 and V is TRBV30. This CDR3 is built from 13 residues. The V gene's germline CDR1 is GTSNPN and CDR2 SVGIG (reference sequence). The CDR3 region is CAWSQTSGTEAFF.

The gene calls are TRBV7-9 and TRBJ1-4; the D call of TRBD1 rests on TCRdb alone, since no DNA is present to check it. The germline gives CDR1 SEHNR, CDR2 FQNEAQ (reference sequence). The CDR3 spans 14 residues. The CDR3 spells CASSSGPPGEKLFF.

This sequence joins TRBV10-3 and TRBJ2-3. Germline CDR1 reads ENHRY; CDR2 reads SYGVKD. The CDR3 is 15 amino acids. CDR3 in amino acids: CAISRTATSTDTQYF.

The chain has TRBV20-1 and TRBJ2-1; TCRdb reports TRBD2, a call that lacks DNA to check it against. In germline, CDR1 is DFQATT, CDR2 SNEGSKA (reference sequence). The CDR3 has 15 amino acids. CDR3 region: CSATFSGPTYNEQFF.

The chain combines TRBV29-1 with TRBJ1-2. The length of the CDR3 is 15 residues. Germline loops: CDR1 SQVTM, CDR2 ANQGSEA. CDR3 sequence reads: CSVERVGDTNYGYTF.

The chain has TRBV6-5 and TRBJ2-5. The CDR3 extends over 11 amino acids. Germline V gene sequence: CDR1 MNHEY, CDR2 SVGAGI. CDR3 amino acids: CASSVGETQYF.